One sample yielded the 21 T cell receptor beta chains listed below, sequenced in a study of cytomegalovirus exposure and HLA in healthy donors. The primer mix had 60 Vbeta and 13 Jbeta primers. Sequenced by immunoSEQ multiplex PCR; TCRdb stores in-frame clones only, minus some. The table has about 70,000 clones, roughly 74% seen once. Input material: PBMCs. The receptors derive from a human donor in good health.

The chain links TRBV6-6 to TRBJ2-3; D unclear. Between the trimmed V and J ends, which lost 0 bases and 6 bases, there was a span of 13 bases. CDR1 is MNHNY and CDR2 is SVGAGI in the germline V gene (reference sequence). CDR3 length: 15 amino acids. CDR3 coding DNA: TGTGCCAGCAGTTACTCTCCCACCACATGGGATACGCAGTATTTT. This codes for CASSYSPTTWDTQYF.

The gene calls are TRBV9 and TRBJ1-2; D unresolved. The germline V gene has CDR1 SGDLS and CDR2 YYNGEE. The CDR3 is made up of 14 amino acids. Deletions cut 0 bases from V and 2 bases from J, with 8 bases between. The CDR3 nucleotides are TGTGCCAGCAGCGTAGGAAACAGCAACTATGGCTACACCTTC. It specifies CASSVGNSNYGYTF.

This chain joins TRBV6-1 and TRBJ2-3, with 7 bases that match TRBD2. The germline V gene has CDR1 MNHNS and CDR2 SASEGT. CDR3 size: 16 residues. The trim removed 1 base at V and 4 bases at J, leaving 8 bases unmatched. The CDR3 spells CASSEGAGAGSDTQYF. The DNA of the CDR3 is TGTGCCAGCAGTGAAGGTGCGGGAGCGGGGTCAGATACGCAGTATTTT.

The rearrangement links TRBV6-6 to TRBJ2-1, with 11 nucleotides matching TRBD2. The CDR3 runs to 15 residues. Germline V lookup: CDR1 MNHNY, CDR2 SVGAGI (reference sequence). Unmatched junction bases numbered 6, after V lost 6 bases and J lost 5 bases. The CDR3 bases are TGTGCCAGCAGGGACGGGACTAGCGGAAACAATGAGCAGTTCTTC. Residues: CASRDGTSGNNEQFF.

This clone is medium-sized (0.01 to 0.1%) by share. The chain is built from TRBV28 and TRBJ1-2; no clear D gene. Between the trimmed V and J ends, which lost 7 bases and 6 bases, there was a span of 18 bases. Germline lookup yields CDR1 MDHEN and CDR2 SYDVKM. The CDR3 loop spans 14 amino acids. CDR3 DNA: TGTGCCAGCATCCCCTGGGAGGCGGCGCATGGCTACACCTTC. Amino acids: CASIPWEAAHGYTF.

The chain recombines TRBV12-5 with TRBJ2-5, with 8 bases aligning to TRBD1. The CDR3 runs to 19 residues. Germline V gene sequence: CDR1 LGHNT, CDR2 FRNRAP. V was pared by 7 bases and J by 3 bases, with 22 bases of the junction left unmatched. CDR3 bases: TGTGCTAGTGCCCCGCCCAGGGGCAGGGGGCGAAAACTCGAAGAGACCCAGTACTTC. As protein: CASAPPRGRGRKLEETQYF.

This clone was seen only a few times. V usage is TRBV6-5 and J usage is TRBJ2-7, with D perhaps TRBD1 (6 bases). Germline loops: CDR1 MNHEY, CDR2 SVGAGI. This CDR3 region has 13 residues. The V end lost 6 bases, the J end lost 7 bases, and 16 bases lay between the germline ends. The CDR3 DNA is TGTGCCAGCAGCCGGACAGCCTTAGCGGAGCAGTACTTC. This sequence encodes CASSRTALAEQYF.

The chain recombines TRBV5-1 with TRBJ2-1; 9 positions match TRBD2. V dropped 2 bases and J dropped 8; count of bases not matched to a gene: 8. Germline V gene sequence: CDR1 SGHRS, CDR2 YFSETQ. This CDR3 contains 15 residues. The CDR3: CASSLMRLAADEQFF. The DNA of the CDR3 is TGCGCCAGCAGCTTAATGCGACTAGCGGCCGATGAGCAGTTCTTC.

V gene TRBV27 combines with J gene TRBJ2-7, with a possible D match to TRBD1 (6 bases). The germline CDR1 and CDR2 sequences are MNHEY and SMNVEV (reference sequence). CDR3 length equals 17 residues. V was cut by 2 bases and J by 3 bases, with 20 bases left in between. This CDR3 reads CASSLRGLGNVFYEQYF. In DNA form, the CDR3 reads TGTGCCAGCAGTTTAAGGGGGTTGGGTAATGTATTCTACGAGCAGTACTTC.

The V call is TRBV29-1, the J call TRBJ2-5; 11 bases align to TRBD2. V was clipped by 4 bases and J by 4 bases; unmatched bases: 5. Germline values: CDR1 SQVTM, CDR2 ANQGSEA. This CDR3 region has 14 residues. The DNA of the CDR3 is TGCAGCGTTGCGGTAGCGGGAGGGGTAGAGACCCAGTACTTC. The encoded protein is CSVAVAGGVETQYF.

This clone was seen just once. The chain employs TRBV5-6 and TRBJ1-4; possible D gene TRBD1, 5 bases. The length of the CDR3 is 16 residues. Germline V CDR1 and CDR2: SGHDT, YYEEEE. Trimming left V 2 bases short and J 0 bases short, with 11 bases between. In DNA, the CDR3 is TGTGCCAGCAGCTTTTTTTCAGGGACAACTAATGAAAAACTGTTTTTT. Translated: CASSFFSGTTNEKLFF.

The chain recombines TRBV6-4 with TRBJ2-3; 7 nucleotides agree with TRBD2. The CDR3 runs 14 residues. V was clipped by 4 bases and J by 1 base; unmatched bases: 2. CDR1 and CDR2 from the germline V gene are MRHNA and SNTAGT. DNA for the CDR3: TGTGCCAGCAGTGCCCGGGGGGGCACAGATACGCAGTATTTT. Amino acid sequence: CASSARGGTDTQYF.

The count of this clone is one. CDR3 coding DNA: TGTGCCAGCAGCTTAGGACTAGCGGTCCAAGAGACCCAGTACTTC. Translation gives CASSLGLAVQETQYF. The rearrangement joins TRBV7-9 to TRBJ2-5; 9 bases are a match to TRBD2. The CDR3 has 15 residues. V lost 1 base to trimming and J lost 1 base; unmatched junction nucleotides: 1. CDR1 SEHNR and CDR2 FQNEAQ come from the germline V gene (reference sequence).

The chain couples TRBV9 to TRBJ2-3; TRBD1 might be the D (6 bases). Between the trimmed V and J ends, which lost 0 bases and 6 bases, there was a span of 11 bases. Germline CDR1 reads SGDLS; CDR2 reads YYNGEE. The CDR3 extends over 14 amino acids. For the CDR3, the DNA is TGTGCCAGCAGCGTAGTTGGGGGCGGGGATACGCAGTATTTT. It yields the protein CASSVVGGGDTQYF. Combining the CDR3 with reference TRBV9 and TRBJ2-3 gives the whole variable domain DSGVTQTPKHLITATGQRVTLRCSPRSGDLSVYWYQQSLDQGLQFLIQYYNGEERAKGNILERFSAQQFPDLHSELNLSSLELGDSALYFCASSVVGGGDTQYFGPGTRLTVL.

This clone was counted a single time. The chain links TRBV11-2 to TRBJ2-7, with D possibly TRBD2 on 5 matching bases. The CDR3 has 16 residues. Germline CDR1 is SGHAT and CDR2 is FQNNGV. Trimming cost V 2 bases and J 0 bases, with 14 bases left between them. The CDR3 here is CASSLLGAARSYEQYF. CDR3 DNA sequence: TGTGCCAGCAGCTTATTAGGAGCGGCCCGCTCCTACGAGCAGTACTTC. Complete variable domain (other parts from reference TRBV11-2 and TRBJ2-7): EAGVAQSPRYKIIEKRQSVAFWCNPISGHATLYWYQQILGQGPKLLIQFQNNGVVDDSQLPKDRFSAERLKGVDSTLKIQPAKLEDSAVYLCASSLLGAARSYEQYFGPGTRLTVT.

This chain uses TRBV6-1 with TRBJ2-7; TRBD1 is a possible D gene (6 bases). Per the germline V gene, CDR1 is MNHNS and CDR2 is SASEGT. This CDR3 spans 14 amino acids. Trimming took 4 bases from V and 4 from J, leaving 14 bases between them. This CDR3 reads CASSVTGLGYEQYF. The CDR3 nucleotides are TGTGCCAGCAGTGTGACAGGCCTAGGGTACGAGCAGTACTTC.

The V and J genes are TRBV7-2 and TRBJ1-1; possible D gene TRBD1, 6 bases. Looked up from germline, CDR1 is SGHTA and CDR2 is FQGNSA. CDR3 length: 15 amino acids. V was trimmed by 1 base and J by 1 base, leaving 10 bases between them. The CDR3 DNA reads TGTGCCAGCAGCTTAGACAGGGTAGGGAACACTGAAGCTTTCTTT. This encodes CASSLDRVGNTEAFF.

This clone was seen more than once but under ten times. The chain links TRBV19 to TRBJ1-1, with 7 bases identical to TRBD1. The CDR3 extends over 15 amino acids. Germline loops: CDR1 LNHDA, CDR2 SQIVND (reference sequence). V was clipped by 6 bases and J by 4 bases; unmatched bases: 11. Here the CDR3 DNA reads TGTGCCAGTAGGACGAGGGAGGCAGGGGGCACTGAAGCTTTCTTT. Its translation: CASRTREAGGTEAFF.

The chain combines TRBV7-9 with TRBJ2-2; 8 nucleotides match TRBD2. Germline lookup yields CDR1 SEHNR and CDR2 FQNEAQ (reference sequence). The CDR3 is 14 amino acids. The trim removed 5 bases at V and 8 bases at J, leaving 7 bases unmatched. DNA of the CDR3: TGTGCCAGCAGCCAACCGGGGGGGACTGGGGAGCTGTTTTTT. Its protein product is CASSQPGGTGELFF.

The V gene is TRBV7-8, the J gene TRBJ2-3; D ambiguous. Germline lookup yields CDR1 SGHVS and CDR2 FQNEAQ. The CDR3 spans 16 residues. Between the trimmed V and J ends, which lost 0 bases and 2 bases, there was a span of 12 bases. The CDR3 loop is CASSLAGRAYTDTQYF. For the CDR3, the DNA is TGTGCCAGCAGCTTAGCGGGCAGAGCCTACACAGATACGCAGTATTTT.

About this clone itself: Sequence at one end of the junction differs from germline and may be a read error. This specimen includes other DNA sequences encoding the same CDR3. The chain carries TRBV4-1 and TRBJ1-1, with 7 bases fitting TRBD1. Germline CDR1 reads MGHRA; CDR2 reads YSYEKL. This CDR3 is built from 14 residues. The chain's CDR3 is CASSTRDSYTEAFF. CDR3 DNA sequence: TGCGCCAGCAGCACGAGGGACAGTTACACTGAGGCTTTCTTT.